This TCR beta chain is from a study of CD4 T cells in relation to SARS-CoV-2 and coronaviruses. Study details: After roughly ten days of antigen culture, PBMC TCR beta CDR3s were sequenced.

Before the COVID-19 pandemic, during about 2010-2019, CD4+ T cells were taken from unexposed donors. After roughly ten days of culture, CD4+ T cells were isolated. Unexposed-donor CD4+ T cells were probed with SARS-CoV-2 S/N and four cold-coronavirus spikes, cells permitting. On days 3 and 7, cultures got half fresh IL-2 medium. This clone appeared a few times. What it binds is unknown. Libraries were prepared by immunoSEQ multiplex PCR; TCRdb keeps only in-frame clonotypes and omits some of them. Of approximately 20,000 clones in the sample, about 80% are singletons; the top ten hold 9.5% to 12%. The sample consisted of CD4+ T cells from PBMCs, cultured in vitro. This receptor was identified in a human donor in good health.

The CDR3 nucleotides are TGTGCCAGCAGTTACTCGACAAACACTGAAGCTTTCTTT. Protein product: CASSYSTNTEAFF. The rearrangement joins TRBV6-2 or TRBV6-3 to TRBJ1-1, with unresolved D. Germline V lookup: CDR1 MNHEY, CDR2 SVGEGT. The CDR3 is 13 residues long. Between the trimmed V and J ends, which lost 0 bases and 2 bases, there was a span of 4 bases.